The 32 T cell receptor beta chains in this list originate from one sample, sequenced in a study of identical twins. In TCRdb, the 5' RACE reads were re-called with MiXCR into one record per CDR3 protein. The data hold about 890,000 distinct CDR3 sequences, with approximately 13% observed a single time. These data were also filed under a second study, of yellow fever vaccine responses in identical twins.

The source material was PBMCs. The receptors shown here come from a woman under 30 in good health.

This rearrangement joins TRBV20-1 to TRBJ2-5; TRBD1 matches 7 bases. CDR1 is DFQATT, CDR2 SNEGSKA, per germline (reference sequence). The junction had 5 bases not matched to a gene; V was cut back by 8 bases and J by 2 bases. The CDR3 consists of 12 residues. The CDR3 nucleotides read TGCAGTACTATACAGGGGCAAGAGACCCAGTACTTC. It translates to CSTIQGQETQYF.

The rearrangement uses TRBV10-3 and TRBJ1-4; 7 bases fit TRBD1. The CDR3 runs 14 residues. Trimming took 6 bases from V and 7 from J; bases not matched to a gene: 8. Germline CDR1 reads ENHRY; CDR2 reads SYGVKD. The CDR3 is CAISPGTVGEKLFF. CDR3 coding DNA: TGTGCCATCAGCCCCGGGACAGTTGGTGAAAAACTGTTTTTT.

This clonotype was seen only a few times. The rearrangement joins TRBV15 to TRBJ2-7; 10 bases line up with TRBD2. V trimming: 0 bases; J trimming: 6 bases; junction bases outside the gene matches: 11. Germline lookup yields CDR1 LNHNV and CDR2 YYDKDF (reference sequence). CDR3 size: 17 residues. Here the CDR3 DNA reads TGTGCCACCAGCAGAGAGTGGATAGCGGGAGGCCCCCTCGAGCAGTACTTC. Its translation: CATSREWIAGGPLEQYF.

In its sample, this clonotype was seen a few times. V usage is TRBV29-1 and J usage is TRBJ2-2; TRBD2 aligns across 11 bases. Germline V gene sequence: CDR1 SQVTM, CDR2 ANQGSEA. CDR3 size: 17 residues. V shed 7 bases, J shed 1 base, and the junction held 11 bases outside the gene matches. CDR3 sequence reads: CSGLHLAGGQNTGELFF. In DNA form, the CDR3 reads TGCAGCGGCCTCCATCTAGCGGGGGGCCAGAACACCGGGGAGCTGTTTTTT.

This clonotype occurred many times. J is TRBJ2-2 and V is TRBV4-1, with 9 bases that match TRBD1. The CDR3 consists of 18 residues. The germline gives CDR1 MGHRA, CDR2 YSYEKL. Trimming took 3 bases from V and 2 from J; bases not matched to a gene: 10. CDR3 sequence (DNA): TGCGCCAGCAGCCAGGAGGGACAGGGTACGACCAACACCGGGGAGCTGTTTTTT. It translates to CASSQEGQGTTNTGELFF.

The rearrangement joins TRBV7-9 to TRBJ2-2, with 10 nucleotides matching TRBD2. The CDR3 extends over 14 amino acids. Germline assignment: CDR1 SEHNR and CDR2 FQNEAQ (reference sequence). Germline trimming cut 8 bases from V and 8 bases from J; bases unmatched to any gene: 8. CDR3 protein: CASPPSGSSGELFF. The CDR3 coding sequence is TGTGCCAGCCCGCCTAGCGGGAGTTCTGGGGAGCTGTTTTTT.

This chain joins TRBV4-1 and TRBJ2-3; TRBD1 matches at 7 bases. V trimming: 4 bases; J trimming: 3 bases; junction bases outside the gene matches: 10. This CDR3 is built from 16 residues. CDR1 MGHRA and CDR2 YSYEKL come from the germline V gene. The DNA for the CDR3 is TGCGCCAGCAGCCCGACAGGGAATGAAGGTACAGATACGCAGTATTTT. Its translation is CASSPTGNEGTDTQYF.

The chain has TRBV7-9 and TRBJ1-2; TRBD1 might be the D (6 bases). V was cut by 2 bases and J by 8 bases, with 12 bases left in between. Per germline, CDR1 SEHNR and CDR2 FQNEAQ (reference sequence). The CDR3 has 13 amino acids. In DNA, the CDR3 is TGTGCCAGCAGCTTATCCACGGGGGGCGGCTACACCTTC. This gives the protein CASSLSTGGGYTF.

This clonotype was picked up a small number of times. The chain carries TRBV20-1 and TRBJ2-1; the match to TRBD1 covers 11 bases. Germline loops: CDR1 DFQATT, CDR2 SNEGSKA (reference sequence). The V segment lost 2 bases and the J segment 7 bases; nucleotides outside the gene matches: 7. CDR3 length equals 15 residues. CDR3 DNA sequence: TGCAGTGCTAGATCCCAGGACAGGGGGCCGAATGAGCAGTTCTTC. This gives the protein CSARSQDRGPNEQFF.

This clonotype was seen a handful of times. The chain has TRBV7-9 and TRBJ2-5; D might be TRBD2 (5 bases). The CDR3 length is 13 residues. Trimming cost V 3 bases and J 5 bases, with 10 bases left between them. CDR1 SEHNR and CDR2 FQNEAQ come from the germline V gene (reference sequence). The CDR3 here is CASSFGSSETQYF. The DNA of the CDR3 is TGTGCCAGCAGCTTTGGGAGTTCCGAGACCCAGTACTTC.

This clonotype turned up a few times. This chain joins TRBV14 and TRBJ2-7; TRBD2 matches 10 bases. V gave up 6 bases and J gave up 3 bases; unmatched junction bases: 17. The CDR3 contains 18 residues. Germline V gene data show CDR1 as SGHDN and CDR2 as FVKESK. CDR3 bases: TGTGCCAGCAGTCGACTAGCGGGTGACAGTTCTGTTATCTACGAGCAGTACTTC. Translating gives CASSRLAGDSSVIYEQYF.

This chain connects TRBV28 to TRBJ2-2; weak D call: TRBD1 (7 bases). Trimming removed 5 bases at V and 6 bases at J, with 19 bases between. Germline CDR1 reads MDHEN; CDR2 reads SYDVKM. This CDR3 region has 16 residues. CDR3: CASSPQTGTRPGELFF. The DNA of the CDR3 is TGTGCCAGCAGTCCCCAGACAGGGACTCGCCCCGGGGAGCTGTTTTTT.

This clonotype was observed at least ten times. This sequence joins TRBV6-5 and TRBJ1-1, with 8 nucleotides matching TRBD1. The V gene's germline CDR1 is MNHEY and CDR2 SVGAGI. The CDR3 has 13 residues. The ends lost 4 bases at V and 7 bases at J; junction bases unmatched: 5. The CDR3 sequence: CASSSRQGIEAFF. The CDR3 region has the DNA TGTGCCAGCAGTTCCAGACAGGGGATTGAAGCTTTCTTT.

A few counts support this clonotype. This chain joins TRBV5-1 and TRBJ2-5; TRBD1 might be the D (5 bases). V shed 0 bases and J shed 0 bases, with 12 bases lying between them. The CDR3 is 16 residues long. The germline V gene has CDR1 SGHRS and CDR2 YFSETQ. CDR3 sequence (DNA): TGCGCCAGCAGCTTGGCCAGGACAATGAACCAAGAGACCCAGTACTTC. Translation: CASSLARTMNQETQYF.

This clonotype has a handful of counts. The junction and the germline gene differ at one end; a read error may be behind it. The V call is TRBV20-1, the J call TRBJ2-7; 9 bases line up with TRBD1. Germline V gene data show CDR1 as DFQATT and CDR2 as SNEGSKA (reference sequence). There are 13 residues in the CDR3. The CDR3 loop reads CSVRQGVRYEQYF. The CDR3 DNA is TGCAGTGTTAGACAGGGGGTTCGGTACGAGCAGTACTTC.

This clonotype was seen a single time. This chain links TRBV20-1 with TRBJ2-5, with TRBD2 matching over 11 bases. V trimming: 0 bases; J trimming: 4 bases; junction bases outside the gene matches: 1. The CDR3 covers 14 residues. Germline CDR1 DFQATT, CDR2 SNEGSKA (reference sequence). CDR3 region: CSARDTSGGETQYF. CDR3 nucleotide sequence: TGCAGTGCTAGAGACACTAGCGGGGGAGAGACCCAGTACTTC.

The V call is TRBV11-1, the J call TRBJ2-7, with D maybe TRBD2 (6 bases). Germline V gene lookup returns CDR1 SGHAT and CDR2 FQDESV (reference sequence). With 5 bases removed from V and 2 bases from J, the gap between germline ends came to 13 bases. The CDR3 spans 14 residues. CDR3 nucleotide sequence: TGTGCCAGCAGCCGGACGGGACTTACCTACGAGCAGTACTTC. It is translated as CASSRTGLTYEQYF.

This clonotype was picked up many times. The CDR3 bases are TGTGCCAGCAGCTCCCACACCGGGGAGCTGTTTTTT. Translating gives CASSSHTGELFF. The chain couples TRBV5-4 to TRBJ2-2; no clear D. Germline V lookup: CDR1 SGHNT, CDR2 YYREEE (reference sequence). This CDR3 contains 12 residues. V shed 3 bases and J shed 3 bases, with 3 bases lying between them.

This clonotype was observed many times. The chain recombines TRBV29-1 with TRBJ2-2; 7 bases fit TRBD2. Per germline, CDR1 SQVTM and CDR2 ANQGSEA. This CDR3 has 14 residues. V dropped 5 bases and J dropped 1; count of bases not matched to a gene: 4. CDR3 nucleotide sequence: TGCAGCGTTCAAGCGGGGAAGAACACCGGGGAGCTGTTTTTT. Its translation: CSVQAGKNTGELFF.

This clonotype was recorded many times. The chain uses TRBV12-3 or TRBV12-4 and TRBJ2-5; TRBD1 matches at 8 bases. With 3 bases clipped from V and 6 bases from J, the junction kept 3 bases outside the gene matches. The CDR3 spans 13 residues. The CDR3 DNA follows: TGTGCCAGCAGTTTCGGACAGGGAAAGACCCAGTACTTC. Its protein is CASSFGQGKTQYF.

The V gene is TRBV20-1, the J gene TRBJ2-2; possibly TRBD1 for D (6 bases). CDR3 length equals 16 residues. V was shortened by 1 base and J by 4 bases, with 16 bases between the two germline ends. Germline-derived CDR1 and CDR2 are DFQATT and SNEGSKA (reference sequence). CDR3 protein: CSARGGSRGVTGELFF. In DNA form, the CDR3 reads TGCAGTGCTAGAGGAGGATCCAGGGGCGTCACCGGGGAGCTGTTTTTT.

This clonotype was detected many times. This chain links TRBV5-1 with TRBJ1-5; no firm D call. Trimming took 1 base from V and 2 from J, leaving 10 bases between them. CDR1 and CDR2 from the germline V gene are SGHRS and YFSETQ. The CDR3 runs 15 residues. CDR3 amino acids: CASSLRECGNQPQHF. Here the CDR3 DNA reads TGCGCCAGCAGCTTGCGGGAATGTGGCAATCAGCCCCAGCATTTT.

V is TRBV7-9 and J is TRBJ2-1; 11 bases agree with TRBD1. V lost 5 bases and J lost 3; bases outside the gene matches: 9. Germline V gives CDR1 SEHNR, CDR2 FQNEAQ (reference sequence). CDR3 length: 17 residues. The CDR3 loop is CASSVYRGTGGYNEQFF. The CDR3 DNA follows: TGTGCCAGCAGCGTTTATCGGGGGACAGGGGGCTACAATGAGCAGTTCTTC.

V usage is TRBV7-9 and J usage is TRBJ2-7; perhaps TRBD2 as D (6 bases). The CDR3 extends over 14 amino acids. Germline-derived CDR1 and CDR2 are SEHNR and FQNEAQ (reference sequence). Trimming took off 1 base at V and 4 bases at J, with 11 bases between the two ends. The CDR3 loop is CASSLVGSGYEQYF. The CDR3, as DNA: TGTGCCAGCAGCTTAGTTGGTAGCGGTTACGAGCAGTACTTC.

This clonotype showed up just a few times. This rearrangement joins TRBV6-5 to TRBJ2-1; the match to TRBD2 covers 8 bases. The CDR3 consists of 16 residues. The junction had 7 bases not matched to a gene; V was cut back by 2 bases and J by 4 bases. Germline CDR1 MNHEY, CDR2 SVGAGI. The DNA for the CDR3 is TGTGCCAGCAGTTACACACTAGCGGTCGGGTACAATGAGCAGTTCTTC. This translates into CASSYTLAVGYNEQFF.

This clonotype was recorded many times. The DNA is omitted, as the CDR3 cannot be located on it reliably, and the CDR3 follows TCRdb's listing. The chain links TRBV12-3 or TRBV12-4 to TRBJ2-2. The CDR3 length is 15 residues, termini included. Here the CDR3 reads CASSFLAGNTGELFF.

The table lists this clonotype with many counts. The CDR3 region has the DNA TGCAGCGTTGATCGGACGGGAAGCTCCTACAATGAGCAGTTCTTC. Translating it yields CSVDRTGSSYNEQFF. The V call is TRBV29-1, the J call TRBJ2-1; D might be TRBD2 (5 bases). Trimming pared 3 bases from V and 0 bases from J, leaving 12 bases between. Germline V gives CDR1 SQVTM, CDR2 ANQGSEA. This CDR3 has 15 residues.

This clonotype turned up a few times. The CDR3 protein is CSVEVPGANYGYTF. The CDR3 nucleotides are TGCAGCGTTGAAGTCCCGGGAGCTAACTATGGCTACACCTTC. The V call is TRBV29-1, the J call TRBJ1-2; the D is unclear. Germline-derived CDR1 and CDR2 are SQVTM and ANQGSEA. The CDR3 is 14 amino acids. V shed 1 base and J shed 0 bases, with 9 bases lying between them.

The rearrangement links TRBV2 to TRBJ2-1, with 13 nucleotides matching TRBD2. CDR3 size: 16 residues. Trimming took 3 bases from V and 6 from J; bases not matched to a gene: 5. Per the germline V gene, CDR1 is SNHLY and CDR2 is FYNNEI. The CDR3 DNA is TGTGCCAGCAGTGAGGGACTAGCGGGACCCCCCAATGAGCAGTTCTTC. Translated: CASSEGLAGPPNEQFF.

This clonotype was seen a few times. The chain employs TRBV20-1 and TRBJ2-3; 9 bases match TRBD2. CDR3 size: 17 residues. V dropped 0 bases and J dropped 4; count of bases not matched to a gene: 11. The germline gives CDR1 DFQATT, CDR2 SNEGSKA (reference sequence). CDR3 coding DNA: TGCAGTGCTAGAGATGGTAGCGGGAGTAGATCAGCAGATACGCAGTATTTT. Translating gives CSARDGSGSRSADTQYF.

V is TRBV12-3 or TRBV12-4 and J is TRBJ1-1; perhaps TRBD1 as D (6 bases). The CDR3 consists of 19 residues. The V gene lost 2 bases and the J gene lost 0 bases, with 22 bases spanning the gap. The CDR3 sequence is CASSLLGLGGGIMNTEAFF. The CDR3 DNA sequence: TGTGCCAGCAGTTTATTAGGCCTCGGGGGGGGCATCATGAACACTGAAGCTTTCTTT.

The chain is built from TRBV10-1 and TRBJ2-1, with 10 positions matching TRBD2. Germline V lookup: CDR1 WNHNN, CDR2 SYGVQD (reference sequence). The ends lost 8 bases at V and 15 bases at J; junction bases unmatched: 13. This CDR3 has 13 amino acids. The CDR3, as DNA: TGCGCCAGCGAGACTAGCGGGTGTAATTCTCGGTTCTTC. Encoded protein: CASETSGCNSRFF.